The 7 T cell receptor beta chains listed next were all sequenced from one sample in a study of cytomegalovirus exposure and HLA in healthy donors. The primer mix had 60 Vbeta and 13 Jbeta primers. Some clones are missing from TCRdb's copy, which holds only in-frame ones; the method was immunoSEQ multiplex PCR. The sample has 150,000 to 200,000 clones; about 81% are singletons. Sequenced material: PBMCs. The source is a girl aged 10 to 17 in good health and CMV-seropositive.

The chain has TRBV4-3 and TRBJ2-5; 11 bases fit TRBD2. V trimming: 1 base; J trimming: 0 bases; junction bases outside the gene matches: 1. CDR3 size: 16 residues. Germline lookup yields CDR1 LGHNA and CDR2 YSLEER. CDR3: CASSQGTSGYQETQYF. The CDR3 bases are TGCGCCAGCAGCCAAGGGACTAGCGGGTACCAAGAGACCCAGTACTTC.

V usage is TRBV30 and J usage is TRBJ1-5, with TRBD1 as a possible D gene (5 bases). The germline V gene encodes CDR1 GTSNPN and CDR2 SVGIG (reference sequence). Trimming pared 0 bases from V and 1 base from J, leaving 16 bases between. The CDR3 spans 17 residues. The CDR3 protein is CAWSVRQGWISNQPQHF. In DNA form, the CDR3 reads TGTGCCTGGAGTGTACGGCAGGGCTGGATAAGCAATCAGCCCCAGCATTTT. The entire variable domain, with the rest obtained from reference TRBV30 and TRBJ1-5, is as follows: SQTIHQWPATLVQPVGSPLSLECTVEGTSNPNLYWYRQAAGRGLQLLFYSVGIGQISSEVPQNLSASRPQDRQFILSSKKLLLSDSGFYLCAWSVRQGWISNQPQHFGDGTRLSIL.

The V and J genes are TRBV14 and TRBJ2-6, with 11 bases that match TRBD1. CDR3 length: 18 residues. Germline lookup yields CDR1 SGHDN and CDR2 FVKESK. The J segment lost 2 bases and the V segment lost 4 bases, leaving 7 bases of the junction unmatched. The DNA for the CDR3 is TGTGCCAGCAGCCCCCGGGACAGGGGGTTTGCTGGGGCCAACGTCCTGACTTTC. It encodes CASSPRDRGFAGANVLTF.

This chain connects TRBV10-3 to TRBJ2-6; TRBD1 aligns across 7 bases. Germline CDR1 and CDR2: ENHRY and SYGVKD. The ends lost 8 bases at V and 4 bases at J; junction bases unmatched: 8. The CDR3 contains 15 residues. The CDR3 region is CAIQAGTEGANVLTF. CDR3 nucleotide sequence: TGTGCCATCCAGGCTGGGACAGAGGGGGCCAACGTCCTGACTTTC.

The rearrangement joins TRBV28 to TRBJ2-5; 11 positions match TRBD2. The closer fit of TRBJ2-7 to the DNA end suggests the J call may be wrong. Germline CDR1 is MDHEN and CDR2 is SYDVKM. The CDR3 length is 12 residues. In DNA form, the CDR3 reads TGTGCCAGTGGACTAGCGGGCTACGAGCAGTACTTC. Encoded protein: CASGLAGYEQYF.

This sequence joins TRBV7-9 and TRBJ1-1, with 9 positions matching TRBD1. Trimming removed 5 bases from V and 3 bases from J; junction bases left unmatched: 4. Germline V CDR1 and CDR2: SEHNR, FQNEAQ (reference sequence). The length of the CDR3 is 14 residues. The CDR3 reads CASSIQGAHTEAFF. The CDR3 nucleotides read TGTGCCAGCAGCATACAGGGGGCACACACTGAAGCTTTCTTT.

This sequence joins TRBV30 and TRBJ1-2, with 9 bases aligning to TRBD1. Losses at the gene ends were 3 bases for V and 4 bases for J; bases not matched to a gene: 12. Germline-derived CDR1 and CDR2 are GTSNPN and SVGIG (reference sequence). The CDR3 has 16 amino acids. CDR3 in DNA: TGTGCCTGGAGGGGGACAGGGCGAGTGACTGGCTATGGCTACACCTTC. Protein product: CAWRGTGRVTGYGYTF. The variable domain in full, completed from reference TRBV30 and TRBJ1-2, reads SQTIHQWPATLVQPVGSPLSLECTVEGTSNPNLYWYRQAAGRGLQLLFYSVGIGQISSEVPQNLSASRPQDRQFILSSKKLLLSDSGFYLCAWRGTGRVTGYGYTFGSGTRLTVV.